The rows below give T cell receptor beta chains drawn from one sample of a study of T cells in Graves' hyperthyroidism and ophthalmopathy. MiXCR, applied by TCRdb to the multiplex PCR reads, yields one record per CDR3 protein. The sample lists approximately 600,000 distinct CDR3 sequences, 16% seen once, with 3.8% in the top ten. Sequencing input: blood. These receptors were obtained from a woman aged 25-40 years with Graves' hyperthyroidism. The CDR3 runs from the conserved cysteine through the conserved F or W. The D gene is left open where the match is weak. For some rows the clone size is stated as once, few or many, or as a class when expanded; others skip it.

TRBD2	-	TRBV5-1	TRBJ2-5	CASGGLAGAETQYF	TGCGCCAGCGGTGGACTAGCGGGAGCAGAGACCCAGTACTTC
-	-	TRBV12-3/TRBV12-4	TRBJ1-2	CASSFYRSNYGYTF	TGTGCCAGCAGTTTTTACAGGTCGAACTATGGCTACACCTTC
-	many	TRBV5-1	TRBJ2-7	CASSLGAGPYEQYF	TGCGCCAGCAGCTTGGGGGCAGGTCCCTACGAGCAGTACTTC
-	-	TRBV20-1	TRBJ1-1	CSAREDGRLGTEAFF	TGCAGTGCTAGAGAGGACGGTCGTTTGGGCACTGAAGCTTTCTTT
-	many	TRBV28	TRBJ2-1	CASSYTFYNEQFF	TGTGCCAGCAGTTACACTTTCTACAATGAGCAGTTCTTC
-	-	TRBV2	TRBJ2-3	CASSRIGGSTDTQYF	TGTGCCAGCAGCCGCATTGGGGGGAGCACAGATACGCAGTATTTT
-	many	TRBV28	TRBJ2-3	CASKRYTDTQYF	TGTGCCAGCAAGCGGTACACAGATACGCAGTATTTT
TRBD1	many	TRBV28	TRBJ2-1	CASSLIRTGRRSGEDNEQFF	TGTGCCAGCAGTTTAATTCGGACAGGGAGGCGAAGCGGTGAGGACAATGAGCAGTTCTTC
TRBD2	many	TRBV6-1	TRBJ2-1	CASIRERGLDEQFF	TGTGCCAGCATACGGGAGCGGGGTTTGGATGAGCAGTTCTTC
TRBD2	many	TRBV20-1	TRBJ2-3	CSASGTSEDTQYF	TGCAGTGCCTCCGGGACTAGCGAAGATACGCAGTATTTT
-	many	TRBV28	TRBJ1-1	CASRTPGGAFF	TGTGCCAGCAGGACCCCCGGGGGGGCTTTCTTT
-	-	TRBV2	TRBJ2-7	CASSEERRDSEQYF	TGTGCCAGCAGTGAAGAGCGGCGGGATAGCGAGCAGTACTTC
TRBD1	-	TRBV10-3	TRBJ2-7	CAISELDRAYEQYF	TGTGCCATCAGTGAGCTTGACAGGGCCTACGAGCAGTACTTC
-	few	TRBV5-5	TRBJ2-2	CASGARLNTGELFF	TGTGCCAGCGGGGCTAGACTGAACACCGGGGAGCTGTTTTTT
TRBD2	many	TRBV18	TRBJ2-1	CASSPIAGGLNEQFF	TGTGCCAGCTCACCAATAGCGGGGGGGTTGAATGAGCAGTTCTTC